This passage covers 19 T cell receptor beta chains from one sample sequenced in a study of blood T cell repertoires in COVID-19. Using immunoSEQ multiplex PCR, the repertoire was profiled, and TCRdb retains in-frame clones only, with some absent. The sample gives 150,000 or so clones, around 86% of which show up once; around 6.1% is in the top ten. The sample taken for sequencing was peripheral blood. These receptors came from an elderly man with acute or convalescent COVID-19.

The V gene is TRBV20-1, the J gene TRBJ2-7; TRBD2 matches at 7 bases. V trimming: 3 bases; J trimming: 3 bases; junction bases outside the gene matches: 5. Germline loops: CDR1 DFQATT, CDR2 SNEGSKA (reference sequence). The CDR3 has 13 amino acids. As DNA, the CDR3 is TGCAGTGCTAGTTTGGGGAGGGTCTACGAGCAGTACTTC. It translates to CSASLGRVYEQYF.

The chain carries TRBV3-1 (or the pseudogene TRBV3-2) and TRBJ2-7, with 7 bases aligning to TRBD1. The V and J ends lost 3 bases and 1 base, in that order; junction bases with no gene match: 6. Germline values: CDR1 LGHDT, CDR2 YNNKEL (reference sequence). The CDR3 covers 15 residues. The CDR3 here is CASSHFRDSSYEQYF. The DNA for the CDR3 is TGTGCCAGCAGCCACTTCCGGGACAGTTCCTACGAGCAGTACTTC.

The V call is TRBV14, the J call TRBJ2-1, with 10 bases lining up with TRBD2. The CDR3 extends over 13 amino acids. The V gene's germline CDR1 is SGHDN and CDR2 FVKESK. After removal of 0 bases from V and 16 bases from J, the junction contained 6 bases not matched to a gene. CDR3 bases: TGTGCCAGCAGCCAAGATCGGGGGACTAGCGTCTTCTTC. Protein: CASSQDRGTSVFF. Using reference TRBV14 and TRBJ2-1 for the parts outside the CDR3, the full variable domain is EAGVTQFPSHSVIEKGQTVTLRCDPISGHDNLYWYRRVMGKEIKFLLHFVKESKQDESGMPNNRFLAERTGGTYSTLKVQPAELEDSGVYFCASSQDRGTSVFFGPGTRLTVL.

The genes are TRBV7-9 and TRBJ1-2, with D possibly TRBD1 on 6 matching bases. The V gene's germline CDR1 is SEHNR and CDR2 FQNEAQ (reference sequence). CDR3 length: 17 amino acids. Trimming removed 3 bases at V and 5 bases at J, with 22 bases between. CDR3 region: CASSLTSGGVRWYGYTF. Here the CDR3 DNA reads TGTGCCAGCAGCTTGACTTCGGGGGGCGTGCGTTGGTATGGCTACACCTTC.

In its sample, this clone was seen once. In DNA form, the CDR3 reads TGTGCCAGCAGTCCTAAAGGCACAGATACGCAGTATTTT. Protein: CASSPKGTDTQYF. The V call is TRBV27, the J call TRBJ2-3; D gene uncertain. This CDR3 contains 13 residues. Germline-derived CDR1 and CDR2 are MNHEY and SMNVEV (reference sequence). The V end was cut by 5 bases, the J end by 1 base, with 7 bases between.

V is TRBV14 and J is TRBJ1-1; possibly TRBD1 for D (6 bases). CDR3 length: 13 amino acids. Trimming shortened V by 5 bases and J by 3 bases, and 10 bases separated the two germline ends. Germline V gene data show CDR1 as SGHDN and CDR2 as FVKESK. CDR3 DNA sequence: TGTGCCAGCAGCAAAAGGACAGACACTGAAGCTTTCTTT. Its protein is CASSKRTDTEAFF.

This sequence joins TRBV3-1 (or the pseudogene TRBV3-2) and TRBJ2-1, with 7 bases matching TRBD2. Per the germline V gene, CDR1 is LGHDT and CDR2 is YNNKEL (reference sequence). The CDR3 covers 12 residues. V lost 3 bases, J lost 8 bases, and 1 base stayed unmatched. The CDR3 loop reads CASSQGGHEQFF. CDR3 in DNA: TGTGCCAGCAGCCAGGGAGGGCATGAGCAGTTCTTC.

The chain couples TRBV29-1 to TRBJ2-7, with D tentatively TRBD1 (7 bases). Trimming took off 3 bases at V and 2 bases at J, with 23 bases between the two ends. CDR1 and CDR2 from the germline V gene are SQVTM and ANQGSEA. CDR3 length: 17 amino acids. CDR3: CSVEGQIVGRGTYEQYF. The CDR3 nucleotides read TGCAGCGTTGAGGGACAGATTGTCGGGAGAGGTACCTACGAGCAGTACTTC.

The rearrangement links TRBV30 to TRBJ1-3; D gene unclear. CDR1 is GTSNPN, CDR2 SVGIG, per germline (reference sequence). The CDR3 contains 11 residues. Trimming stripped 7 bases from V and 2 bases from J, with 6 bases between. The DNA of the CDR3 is TGTGCCTCCAACACTGGAAACACCATATATTTT. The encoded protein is CASNTGNTIYF.

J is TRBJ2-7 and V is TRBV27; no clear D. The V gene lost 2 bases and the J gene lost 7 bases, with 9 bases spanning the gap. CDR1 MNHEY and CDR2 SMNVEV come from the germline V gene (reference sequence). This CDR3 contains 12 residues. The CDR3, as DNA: TGTGCCAGCAGTTTAAACTACCAGGAGCAGTACTTC. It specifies CASSLNYQEQYF.

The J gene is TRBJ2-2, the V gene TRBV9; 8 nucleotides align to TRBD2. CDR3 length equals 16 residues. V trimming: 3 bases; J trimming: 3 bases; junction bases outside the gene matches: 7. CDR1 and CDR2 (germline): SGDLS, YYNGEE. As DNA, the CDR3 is TGTGCCAGCAGCGGGGGCGGGGGGCCCCACACCGGGGAGCTGTTTTTT. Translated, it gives CASSGGGGPHTGELFF.

In DNA, the CDR3 is TGTGCCAGCAGCTCGGGGGGCGAGACCCAGTACTTC. It yields the protein CASSSGGETQYF. V gene TRBV11-2 combines with J gene TRBJ2-5, with D tentatively TRBD2 (7 bases). The V and J ends lost 4 bases and 5 bases respectively, with 8 bases between them. CDR3 length: 12 amino acids. Per germline, CDR1 SGHAT and CDR2 FQNNGV.

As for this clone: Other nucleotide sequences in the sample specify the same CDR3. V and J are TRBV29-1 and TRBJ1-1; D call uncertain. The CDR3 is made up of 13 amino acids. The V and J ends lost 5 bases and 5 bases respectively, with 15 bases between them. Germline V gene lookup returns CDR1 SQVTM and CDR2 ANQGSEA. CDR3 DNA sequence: TGCAGCGTTCGAAGGCAGGTTGGGACTGAAGCTTTCTTT. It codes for CSVRRQVGTEAFF.

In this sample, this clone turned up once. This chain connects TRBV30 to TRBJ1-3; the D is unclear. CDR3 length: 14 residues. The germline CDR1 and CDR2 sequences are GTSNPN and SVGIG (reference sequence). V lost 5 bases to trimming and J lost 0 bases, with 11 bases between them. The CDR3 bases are TGTGCCTGGGGTCTCGGGTTCTCTGGAAACACCATATATTTT. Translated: CAWGLGFSGNTIYF.

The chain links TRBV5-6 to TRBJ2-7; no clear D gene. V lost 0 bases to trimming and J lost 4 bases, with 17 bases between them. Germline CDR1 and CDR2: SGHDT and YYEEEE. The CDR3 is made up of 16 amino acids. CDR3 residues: CASSLASSVPSYEQYF. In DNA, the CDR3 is TGTGCCAGCAGCTTGGCCAGTTCCGTCCCCTCTTACGAGCAGTACTTC.

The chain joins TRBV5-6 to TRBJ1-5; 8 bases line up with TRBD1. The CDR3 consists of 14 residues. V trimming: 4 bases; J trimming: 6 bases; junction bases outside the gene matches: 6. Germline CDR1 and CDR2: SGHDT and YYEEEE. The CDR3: CASSLRTGSQPQHF. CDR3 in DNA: TGTGCCAGCAGCCTGAGGACAGGGAGTCAGCCCCAGCATTTT.

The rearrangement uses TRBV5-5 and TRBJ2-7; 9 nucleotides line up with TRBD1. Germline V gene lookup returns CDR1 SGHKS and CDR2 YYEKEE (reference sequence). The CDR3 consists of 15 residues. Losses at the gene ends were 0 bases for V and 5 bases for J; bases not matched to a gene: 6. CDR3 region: CASSLVWDRDHEQYF. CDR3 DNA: TGTGCCAGCAGCTTGGTATGGGACAGGGACCACGAGCAGTACTTC.

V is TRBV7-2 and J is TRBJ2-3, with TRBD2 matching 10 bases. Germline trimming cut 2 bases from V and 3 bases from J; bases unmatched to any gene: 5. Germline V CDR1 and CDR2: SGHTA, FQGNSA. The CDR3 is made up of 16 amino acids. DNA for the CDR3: TGTGCCAGCAGCTTAACGGGACTAGCGCCTACAGATACGCAGTATTTT. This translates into CASSLTGLAPTDTQYF.

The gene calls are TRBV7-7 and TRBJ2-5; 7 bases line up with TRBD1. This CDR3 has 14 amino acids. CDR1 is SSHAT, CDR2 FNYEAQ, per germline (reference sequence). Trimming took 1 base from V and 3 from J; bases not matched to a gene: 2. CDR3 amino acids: CASSLVGTEETQYF. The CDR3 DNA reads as TGTGCCAGCAGCTTAGTGGGGACAGAAGAGACCCAGTACTTC. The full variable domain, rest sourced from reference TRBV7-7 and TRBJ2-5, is GAGVSQSPRYKVTKRGQDVTLRCDPISSHATLYWYQQALGQGPEFLTYFNYEAQPDKSGLPSDRFSAERPEGSISTLTIQRTEQRDSAMYRCASSLVGTEETQYFGPGTRLLVL.